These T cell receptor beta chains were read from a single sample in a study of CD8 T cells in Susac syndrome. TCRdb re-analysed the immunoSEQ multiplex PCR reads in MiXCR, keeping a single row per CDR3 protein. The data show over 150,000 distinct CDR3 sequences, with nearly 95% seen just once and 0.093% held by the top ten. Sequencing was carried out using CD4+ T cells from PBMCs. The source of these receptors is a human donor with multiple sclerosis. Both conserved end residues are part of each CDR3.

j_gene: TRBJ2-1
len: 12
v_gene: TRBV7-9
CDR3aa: CASSPTVGEQFF

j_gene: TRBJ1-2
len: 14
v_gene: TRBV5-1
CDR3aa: CASSGTGYPYGYTF

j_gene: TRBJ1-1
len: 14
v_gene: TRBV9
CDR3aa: CASSATSGGGRAFF

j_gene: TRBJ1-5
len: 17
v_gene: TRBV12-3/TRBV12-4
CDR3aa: CASSPQTGVGSNQPQHF

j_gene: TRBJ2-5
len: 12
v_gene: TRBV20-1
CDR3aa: CSVESSGETQYF

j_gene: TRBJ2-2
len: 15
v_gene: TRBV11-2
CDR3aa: CASSLDSQGTGELFF

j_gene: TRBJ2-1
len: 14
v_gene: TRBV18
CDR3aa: CASSPPGLRNEQFF

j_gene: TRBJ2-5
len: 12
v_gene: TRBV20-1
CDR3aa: CSASILAETQYF

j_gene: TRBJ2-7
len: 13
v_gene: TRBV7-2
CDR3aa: CASSRLVFYEQYF

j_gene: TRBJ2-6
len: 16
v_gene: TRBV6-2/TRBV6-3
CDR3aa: CASSKQGTSGANVLTF

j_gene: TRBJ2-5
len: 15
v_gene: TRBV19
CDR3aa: CASSHIPGQGVTQYF

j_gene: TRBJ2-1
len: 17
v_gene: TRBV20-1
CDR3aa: CSAQKRYTGMRGREQFF

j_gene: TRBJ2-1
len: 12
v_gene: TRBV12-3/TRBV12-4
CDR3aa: CASSNSYNEQFF

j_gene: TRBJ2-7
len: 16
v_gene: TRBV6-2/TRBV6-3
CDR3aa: CASSSLGLAHSYEQYF

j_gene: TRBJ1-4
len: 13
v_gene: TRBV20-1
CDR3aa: CSARAGPNEKLFF

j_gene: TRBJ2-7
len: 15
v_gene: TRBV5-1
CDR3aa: CASSRPGQGAYEQYF

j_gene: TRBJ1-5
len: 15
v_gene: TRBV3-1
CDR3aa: CASSQGGLSNQPQHF

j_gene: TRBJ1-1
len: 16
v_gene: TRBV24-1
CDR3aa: CATSAGDRALNTEAFF

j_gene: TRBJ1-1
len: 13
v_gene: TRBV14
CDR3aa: CASSQDLITEAFF

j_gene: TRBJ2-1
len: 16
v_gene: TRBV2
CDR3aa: CASTDRGKTYYNEQFF

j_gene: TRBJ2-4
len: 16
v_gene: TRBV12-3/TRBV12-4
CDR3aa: CASSWGQSLAKNIQYF

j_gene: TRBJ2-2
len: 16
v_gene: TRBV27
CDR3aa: CASSLGQPTNTGELFF

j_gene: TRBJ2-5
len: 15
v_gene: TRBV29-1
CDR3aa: CSAYDRGDLQETQYF

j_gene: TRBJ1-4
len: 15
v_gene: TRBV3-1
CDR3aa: CASSPTRRGGEKLFF

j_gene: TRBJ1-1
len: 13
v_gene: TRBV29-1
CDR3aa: CSAGQGIGTEAFF

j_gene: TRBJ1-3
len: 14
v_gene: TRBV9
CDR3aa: CASSSPGWGNTIYF

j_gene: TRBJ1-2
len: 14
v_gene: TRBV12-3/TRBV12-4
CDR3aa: CASSSGPGLYGYTF

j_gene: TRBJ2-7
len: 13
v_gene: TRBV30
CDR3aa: CAWSREISHEQYF

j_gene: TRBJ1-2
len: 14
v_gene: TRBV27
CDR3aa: CASRPRQTSYGYTF

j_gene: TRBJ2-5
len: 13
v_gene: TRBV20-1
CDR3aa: CSAREGLQETQYF

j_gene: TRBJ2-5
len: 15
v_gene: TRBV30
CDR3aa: CAWTGTGHQGETQYF

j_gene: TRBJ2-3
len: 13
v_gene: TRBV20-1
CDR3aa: CSARDPAADTQYF

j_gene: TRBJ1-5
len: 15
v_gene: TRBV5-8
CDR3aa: CASSSSGYSNQPQHF

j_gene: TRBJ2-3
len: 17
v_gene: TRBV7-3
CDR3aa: CASSSIALRGNTDTQYF

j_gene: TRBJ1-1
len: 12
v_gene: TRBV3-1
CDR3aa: CASTLNEGSAFF

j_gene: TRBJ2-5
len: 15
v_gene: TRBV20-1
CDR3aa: CSASGLAGSRETQYF

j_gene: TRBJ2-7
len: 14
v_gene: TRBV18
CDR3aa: CASSPGGGLYEQYF

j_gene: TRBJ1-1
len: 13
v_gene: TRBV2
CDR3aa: CATIQGLETEAFF

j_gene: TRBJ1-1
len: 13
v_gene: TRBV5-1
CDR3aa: CASSLGTNRGAFF

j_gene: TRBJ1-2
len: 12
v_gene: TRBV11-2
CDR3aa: CASSLDRLGYTF

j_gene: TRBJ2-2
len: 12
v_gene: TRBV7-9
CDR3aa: CASSPQNGELFF

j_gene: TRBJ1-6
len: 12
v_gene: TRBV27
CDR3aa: CASRLINSPLHF

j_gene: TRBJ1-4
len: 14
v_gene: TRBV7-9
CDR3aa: CASSLRQGGEKLFF

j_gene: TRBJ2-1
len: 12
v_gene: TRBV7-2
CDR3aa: CASSSPPVPQFF

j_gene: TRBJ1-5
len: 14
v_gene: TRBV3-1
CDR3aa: CASSQGGRYQPQHF

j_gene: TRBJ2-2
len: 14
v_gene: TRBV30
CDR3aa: CASPGQGVTGELFF

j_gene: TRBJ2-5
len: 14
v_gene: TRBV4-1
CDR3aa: CASSQDTERGTQYF

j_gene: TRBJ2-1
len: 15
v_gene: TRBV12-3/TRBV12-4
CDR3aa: CASSFLASVHNEQFF

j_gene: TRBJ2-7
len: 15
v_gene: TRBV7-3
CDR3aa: CASSSSSGGAYEQYF

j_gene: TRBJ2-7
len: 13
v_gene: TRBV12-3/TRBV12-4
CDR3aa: CASTGQGTGEQYF

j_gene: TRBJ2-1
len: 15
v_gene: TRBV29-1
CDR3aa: CSVEDRTSGRNEQFF